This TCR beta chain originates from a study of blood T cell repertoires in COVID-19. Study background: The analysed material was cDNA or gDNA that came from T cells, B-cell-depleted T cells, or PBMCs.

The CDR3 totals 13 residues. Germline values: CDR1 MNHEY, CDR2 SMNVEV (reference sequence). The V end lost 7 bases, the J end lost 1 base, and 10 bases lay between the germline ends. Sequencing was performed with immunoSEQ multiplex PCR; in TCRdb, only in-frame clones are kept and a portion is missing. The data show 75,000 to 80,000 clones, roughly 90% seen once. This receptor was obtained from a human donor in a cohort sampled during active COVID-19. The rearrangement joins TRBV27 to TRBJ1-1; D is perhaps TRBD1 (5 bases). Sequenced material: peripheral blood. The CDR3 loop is CASNPGPNTEAFF. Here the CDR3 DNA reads TGTGCCAGCAACCCAGGGCCGAACACTGAAGCTTTCTTT.